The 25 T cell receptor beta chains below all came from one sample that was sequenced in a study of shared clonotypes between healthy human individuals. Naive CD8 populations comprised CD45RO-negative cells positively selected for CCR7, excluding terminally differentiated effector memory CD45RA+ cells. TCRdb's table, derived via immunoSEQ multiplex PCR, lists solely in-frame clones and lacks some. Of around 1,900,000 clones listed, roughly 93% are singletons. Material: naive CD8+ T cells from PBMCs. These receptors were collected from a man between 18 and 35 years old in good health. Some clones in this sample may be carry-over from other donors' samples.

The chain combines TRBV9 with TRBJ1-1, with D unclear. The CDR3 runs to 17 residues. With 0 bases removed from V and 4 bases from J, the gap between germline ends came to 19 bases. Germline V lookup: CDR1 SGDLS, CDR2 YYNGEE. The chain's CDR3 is CASSVAGDRPVGTEAFF. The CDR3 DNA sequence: TGTGCCAGCAGCGTAGCTGGAGACCGACCCGTGGGCACTGAAGCTTTCTTT.

CDR3 DNA sequence: TGCGCCAGCAGTCGCGGCCCAGCGCATAGGGCCCGAGAGCAGTACTTC. Translated, it gives CASSRGPAHRAREQYF. This chain uses TRBV23-1 with TRBJ2-7; D unclear. TRBV23-1 is assigned to the ORF class and has an uncertain function. Trimming took off 4 bases at V and 7 bases at J, with 23 bases between the two ends. This CDR3 is built from 16 residues.

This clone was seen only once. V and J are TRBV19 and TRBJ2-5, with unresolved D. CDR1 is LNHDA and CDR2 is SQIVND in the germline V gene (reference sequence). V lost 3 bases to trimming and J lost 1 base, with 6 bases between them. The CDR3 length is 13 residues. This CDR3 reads CASSMWGQETQYF. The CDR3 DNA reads TGTGCCAGTAGTATGTGGGGCCAAGAGACCCAGTACTTC.

The CDR3 loop is CASSPVGAPEAFF. The DNA for the CDR3 is TGTGCCAGCAGCCCGGTGGGGGCTCCTGAAGCTTTCTTT. The rearrangement uses TRBV5-6 and TRBJ1-1; possibly TRBD1 for D (6 bases). Germline CDR1 and CDR2: SGHDT and YYEEEE. This CDR3 region has 13 residues. V was cut by 4 bases and J by 6 bases, with 13 bases left in between.

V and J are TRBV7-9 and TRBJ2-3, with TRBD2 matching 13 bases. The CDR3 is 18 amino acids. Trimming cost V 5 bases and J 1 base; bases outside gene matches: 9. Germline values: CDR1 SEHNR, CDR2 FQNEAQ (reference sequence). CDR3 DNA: TGTGCCAGCAGCCGGACTAGCGGGAGAGGGGGAGGCACAGATACGCAGTATTTT. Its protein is CASSRTSGRGGGTDTQYF.

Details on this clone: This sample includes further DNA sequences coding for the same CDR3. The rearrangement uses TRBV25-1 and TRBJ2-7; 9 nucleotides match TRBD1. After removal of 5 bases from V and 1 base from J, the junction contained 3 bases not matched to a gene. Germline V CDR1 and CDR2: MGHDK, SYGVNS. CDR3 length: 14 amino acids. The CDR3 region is CASSPTGGSYEQYF. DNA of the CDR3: TGTGCCAGCAGTCCGACAGGGGGTTCCTACGAGCAGTACTTC.

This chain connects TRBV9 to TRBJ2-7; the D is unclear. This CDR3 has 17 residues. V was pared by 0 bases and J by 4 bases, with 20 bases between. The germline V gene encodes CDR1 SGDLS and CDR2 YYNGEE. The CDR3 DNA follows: TGTGCCAGCAGCGTAGATGGGAAGGCAGCAAGTAGTTACGAGCAGTACTTC. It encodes CASSVDGKAASSYEQYF.

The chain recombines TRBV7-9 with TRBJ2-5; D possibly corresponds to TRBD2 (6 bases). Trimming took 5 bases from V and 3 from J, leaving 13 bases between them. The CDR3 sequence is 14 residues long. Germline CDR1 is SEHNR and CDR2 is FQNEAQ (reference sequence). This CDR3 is CASSPSGFKETQYF. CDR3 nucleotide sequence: TGTGCCAGCAGCCCCAGCGGGTTCAAAGAGACCCAGTACTTC.

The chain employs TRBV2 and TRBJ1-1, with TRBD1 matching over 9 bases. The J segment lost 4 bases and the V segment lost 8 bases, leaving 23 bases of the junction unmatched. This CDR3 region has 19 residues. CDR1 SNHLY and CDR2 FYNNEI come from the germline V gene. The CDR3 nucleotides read TGTGCCAGCGGGACACCATTACAGGGGGCGCGTGGGGGTGGCACTGAAGCTTTCTTT. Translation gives CASGTPLQGARGGGTEAFF. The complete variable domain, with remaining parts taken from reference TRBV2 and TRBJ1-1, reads EPEVTQTPSHQVTQMGQEVILRCVPISNHLYFYWYRQILGQKVEFLVSFYNNEISEKSEIFDDQFSVERPDGSNFTLKIRSTKLEDSAMYFCASGTPLQGARGGGTEAFFGQGTRLTVV.

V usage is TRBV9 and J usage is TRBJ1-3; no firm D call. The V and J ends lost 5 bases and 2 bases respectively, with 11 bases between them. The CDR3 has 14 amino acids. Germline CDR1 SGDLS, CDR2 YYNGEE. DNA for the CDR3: TGTGCCAGCAGTCCCGCGGGGACTGGAAACACCATATATTTT. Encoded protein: CASSPAGTGNTIYF.

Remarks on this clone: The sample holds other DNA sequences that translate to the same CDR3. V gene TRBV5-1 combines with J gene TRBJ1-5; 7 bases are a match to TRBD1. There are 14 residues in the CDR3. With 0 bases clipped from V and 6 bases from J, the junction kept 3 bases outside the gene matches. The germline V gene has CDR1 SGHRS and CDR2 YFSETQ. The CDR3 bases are TGCGCCAGCAGCTTGGACAGGGGAGGTCAGCCCCAGCATTTT. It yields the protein CASSLDRGGQPQHF.

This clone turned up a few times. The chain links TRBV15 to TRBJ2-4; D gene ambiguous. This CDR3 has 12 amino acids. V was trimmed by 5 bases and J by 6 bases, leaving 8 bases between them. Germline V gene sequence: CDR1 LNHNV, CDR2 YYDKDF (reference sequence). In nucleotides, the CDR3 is TGTGCCACCAGCGAGACGGTAAACATTCAGTACTTC. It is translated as CATSETVNIQYF. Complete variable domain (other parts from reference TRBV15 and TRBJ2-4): DAMVIQNPRYQVTQFGKPVTLSCSQTLNHNVMYWYQQKSSQAPKLLFHYYDKDFNNEADTPDNFQSRRPNTSFCFLDIRSPGLGDTAMYLCATSETVNIQYFGAGTRLSVL.

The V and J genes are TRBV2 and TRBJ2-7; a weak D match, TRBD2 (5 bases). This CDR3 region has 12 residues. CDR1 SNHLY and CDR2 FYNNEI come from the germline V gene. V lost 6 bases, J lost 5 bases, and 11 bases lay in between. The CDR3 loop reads CASRKTSNEQYF. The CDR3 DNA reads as TGTGCCAGCAGGAAAACTAGTAACGAGCAGTACTTC.

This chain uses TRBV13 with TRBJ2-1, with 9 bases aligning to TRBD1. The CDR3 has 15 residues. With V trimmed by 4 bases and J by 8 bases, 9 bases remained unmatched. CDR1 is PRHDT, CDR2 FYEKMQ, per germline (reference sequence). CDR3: CASSSGTGSWYEQFF. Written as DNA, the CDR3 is TGTGCCAGCAGCTCCGGGACAGGGTCTTGGTATGAGCAGTTCTTC.

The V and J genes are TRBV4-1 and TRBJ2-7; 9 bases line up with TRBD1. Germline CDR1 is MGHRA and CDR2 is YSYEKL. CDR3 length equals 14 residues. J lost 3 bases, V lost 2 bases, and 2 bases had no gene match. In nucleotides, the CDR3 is TGCGCCAGCAGCCAAAAGACAGGGGGCTACGAGCAGTACTTC. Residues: CASSQKTGGYEQYF.

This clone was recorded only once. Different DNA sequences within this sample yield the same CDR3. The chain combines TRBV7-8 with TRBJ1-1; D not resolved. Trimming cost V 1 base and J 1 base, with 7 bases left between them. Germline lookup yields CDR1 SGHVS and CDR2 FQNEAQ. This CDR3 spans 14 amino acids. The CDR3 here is CASSLVEGNTEAFF. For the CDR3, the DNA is TGTGCCAGCAGCTTAGTGGAGGGGAACACTGAAGCTTTCTTT.

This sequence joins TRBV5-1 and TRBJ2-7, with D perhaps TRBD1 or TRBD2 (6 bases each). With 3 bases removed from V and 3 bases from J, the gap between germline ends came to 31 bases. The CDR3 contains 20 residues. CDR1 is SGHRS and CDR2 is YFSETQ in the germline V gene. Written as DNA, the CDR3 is TGCGCCAGCAGCTCACCGCATGTGGGGGCGGGGAAGGCTCGCAGCTACGAGCAGTACTTC. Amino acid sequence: CASSSPHVGAGKARSYEQYF.

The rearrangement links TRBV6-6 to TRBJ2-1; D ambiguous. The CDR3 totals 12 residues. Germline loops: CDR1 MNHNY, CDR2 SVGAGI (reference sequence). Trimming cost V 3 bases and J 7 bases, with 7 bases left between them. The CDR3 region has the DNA TGTGCCAGCAGTTATGTGGGTAATGAGCAGTTCTTC. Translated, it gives CASSYVGNEQFF.

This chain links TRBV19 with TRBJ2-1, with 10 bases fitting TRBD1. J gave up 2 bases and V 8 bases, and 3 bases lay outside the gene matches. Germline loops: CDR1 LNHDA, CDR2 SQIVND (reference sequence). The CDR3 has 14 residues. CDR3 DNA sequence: TGTGCCAGTGGGGACAGGGGTCCCTACAATGAGCAGTTCTTC. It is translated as CASGDRGPYNEQFF.

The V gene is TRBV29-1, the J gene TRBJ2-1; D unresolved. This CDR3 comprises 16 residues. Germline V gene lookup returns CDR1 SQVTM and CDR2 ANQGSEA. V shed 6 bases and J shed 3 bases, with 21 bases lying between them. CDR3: CSVEYPATASYNEQFF. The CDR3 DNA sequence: TGCAGCGTGGAATATCCGGCGACGGCAAGCTACAATGAGCAGTTCTTC.

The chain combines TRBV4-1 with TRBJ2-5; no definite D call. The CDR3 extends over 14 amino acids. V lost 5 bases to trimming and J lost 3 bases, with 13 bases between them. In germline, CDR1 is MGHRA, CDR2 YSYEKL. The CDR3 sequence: CASSGFTVKETQYF. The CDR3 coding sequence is TGCGCCAGCAGCGGTTTTACGGTCAAAGAGACCCAGTACTTC.

Here the CDR3 reads CASSVSSTVRSSYEQYF. The DNA of the CDR3 is TGTGCCAGCAGCGTGTCTTCGACGGTCAGAAGCTCCTACGAGCAGTACTTC. This chain joins TRBV9 and TRBJ2-7; D remains ambiguous. V was clipped by 2 bases and J by 0 bases, with 18 bases between them. The germline V gene has CDR1 SGDLS and CDR2 YYNGEE. The CDR3 runs 17 residues.

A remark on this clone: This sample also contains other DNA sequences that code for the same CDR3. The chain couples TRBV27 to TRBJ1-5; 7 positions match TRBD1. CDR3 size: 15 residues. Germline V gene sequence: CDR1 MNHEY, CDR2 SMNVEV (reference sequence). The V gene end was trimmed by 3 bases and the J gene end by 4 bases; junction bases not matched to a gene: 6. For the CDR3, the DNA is TGTGCCAGCAGTTTGCGCCAGGGGGGAAATCAGCCCCAGCATTTT. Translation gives CASSLRQGGNQPQHF.

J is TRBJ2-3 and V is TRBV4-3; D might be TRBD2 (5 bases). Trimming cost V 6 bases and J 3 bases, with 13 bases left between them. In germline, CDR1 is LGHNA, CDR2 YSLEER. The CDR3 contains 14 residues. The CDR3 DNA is TGCGCCAGCAGTCCCGGACTGAAGACAGATACGCAGTATTTT. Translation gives CASSPGLKTDTQYF.

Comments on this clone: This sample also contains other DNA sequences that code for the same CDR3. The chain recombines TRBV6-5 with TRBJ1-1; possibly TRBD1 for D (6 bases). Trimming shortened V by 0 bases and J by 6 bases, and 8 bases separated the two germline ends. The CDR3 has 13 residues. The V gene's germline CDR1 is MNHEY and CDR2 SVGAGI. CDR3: CASSYSAGAEAFF. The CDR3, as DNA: TGTGCCAGCAGTTACTCGGCAGGGGCTGAAGCTTTCTTT.